This is a list of T cell receptor beta chains from one sample in a study of cytomegalovirus exposure and HLA in healthy donors. Libraries were prepared by immunoSEQ multiplex PCR; TCRdb keeps only in-frame clonotypes and omits some of them. This table has approximately 140,000 clones, about 74% appearing once. The specimen sequenced was PBMCs. The receptor source for this set is a man aged 35 to 55 in good health and CMV-seropositive. Both conserved end residues are part of each CDR3. The D gene is left open where the match is weak. Part of the rows lack a size; the others show once, few, many or a class for expanded clones.

j_call clone_size d_call v_call cdr3_aa cdr3_nt
TRBJ1-6 . TRBD1 TRBV28 CASSSTGGPLHF TGTGCCAGCAGTTCCACAGGGGGTCCCCTCCACTTT
TRBJ2-7 . . TRBV7-9 CASSLEGPSSYEQYF TGTGCCAGCAGCTTAGAGGGGCCAAGCTCCTACGAGCAGTACTTC
TRBJ2-7 . TRBD2 TRBV4-1 CASSLGLAVTYEQYF TGCGCCAGCAGCCTGGGACTAGCGGTGACCTACGAGCAGTACTTC
TRBJ2-7 once . TRBV5-1 CASSPGPGTFYEQYF TGCGCCAGCAGCCCTGGGCCCGGGACTTTCTACGAGCAGTACTTC
TRBJ2-4 few TRBD2 TRBV7-6 CASSSDGLAGNIQYF TGTGCCAGCAGCTCGGACGGACTAGCGGGAAACATTCAGTACTTC
TRBJ1-1 . . TRBV2 CASSWGLKNTEAFF TGTGCCAGCAGTTGGGGGCTAAAGAACACTGAAGCTTTCTTT
TRBJ2-1 . . TRBV5-1 CASSLRFGSWNEQFF TGCGCCAGCAGCTTGAGGTTCGGGAGTTGGAATGAGCAGTTCTTC
TRBJ2-7 . . TRBV29-1 CSVVWYSGLEQYF TGCAGCGTTGTTTGGTACAGTGGCCTCGAGCAGTACTTC
TRBJ1-1 . . TRBV7-3 CASSLSWNTEAFF TGTGCCAGCAGCTTATCATGGAACACTGAAGCTTTCTTT
TRBJ2-4 few TRBD2 TRBV7-6 CASSPDGLAGGFDSQYF TGTGCCAGCAGCCCGGACGGACTAGCGGGAGGTTTTGACAGTCAGTACTTC
TRBJ2-2 . . TRBV27 CASSTEIGGSSLGTGELFF TGTGCCAGCAGTACCGAAATCGGGGGTAGCTCTTTAGGCACCGGGGAGCTGTTTTTT
TRBJ2-7 . TRBD1 TRBV4-3 CASSQDPWDRNYEQYF TGCGCCAGCAGCCAAGACCCCTGGGACAGGAATTACGAGCAGTACTTC
TRBJ2-2 . TRBD2 TRBV7-3 CASSFSFSLSGQERGTGELFF TGTGCCAGCAGCTTCTCCTTTAGCCTTAGCGGGCAAGAGCGGGGCACCGGGGAGCTGTTTTTT